One T cell receptor beta chain is described in this entry. As handled by the study authors: For nucleated cells, counts were estimated from reference gene primer amplification. Using immunoSEQ multiplex PCR, the repertoire was profiled, and TCRdb retains in-frame clones only, with some absent. The V and J calls and clone size were taken over from that table, and D and trimming were inferred from the DNA. The sample lists approximately 250,000 clones, approximately 90% seen once, with 3.5% to 4% in the top ten. This sample was included in a study of blood T cell repertoires in COVID-19. The wider study: Acute-phase and convalescent COVID-19 samples originated in the United States, Italy and Spain. PBMCs, B-cell-depleted T cells, or T cells were the source of the cDNA or gDNA that made up the material.

Germline values: CDR1 SQVTM, CDR2 ANQGSEA. CDR3 length: 16 amino acids. V shed 2 bases, J shed 1 base, and the junction held 5 bases outside the gene matches. The source material was peripheral blood. J is TRBJ2-2 and V is TRBV29-1, with TRBD2 matching 9 bases. The TCR originated in a man aged 18 to 30 with active or convalescent COVID-19. The CDR3 sequence is CSVEHRLAVNTGELFF. In nucleotides, the CDR3 is TGCAGCGTTGAACATCGACTAGCGGTGAACACCGGGGAGCTGTTTTTT.